Sequencing of this T cell receptor beta chain was carried out in a study of graft-versus-host responses after intestinal transplantation. Study at large: Recipients had multivisceral, liver-intestinal, or isolated intestinal transplants. All recipients got anti-thymocyte globulin induction, then tacrolimus and steroids for approximately 3 years. Study-level results: GvH clones detected in recipient marrow included some appearing first in ileum or blood. The presence of high graft-versus-host to host-versus-graft clonal ratios in allografts characterized patients with graft-donor T cell macrochimerism.

Repertoires were generated with immunoSEQ multiplex PCR, while TCRdb's copy carries only in-frame clones and drops some. This sample has just under 30,000 clones; 80% to 85% occur once, and the top ten carry approximately 2.8%. Lymphocytes (intraepithelial and lamina propria) were released by processing the graft tissue. Germline V gene lookup returns CDR1 SGHRS and CDR2 YFSETQ. The CDR3 is 17 amino acids. The trim removed 10 bases at V and 4 bases at J, leaving 19 bases unmatched. In the case of this clone: Its matching antigen is unknown.

This clonotype originated in a human patient who received an intestinal transplant, so some T cells may come from the graft donor. Sequencing used ileum tissue, obtained 98 days after intestinal transplantation. This chain uses TRBV5-1 with TRBJ2-1, with TRBD2 matching 8 bases. CDR3 nucleotides: TGCGCCTGCACCCGGGCGGGGGGCCCCACGCTTTACAATGAGCAGTTCTTC. Protein sequence: CACTRAGGPTLYNEQFF.